Sequencing of this TCR beta chain was carried out in a study of shared clonotypes between healthy human individuals. Original processing methods: Junction-only immunoSEQ sequences carried no quality scores, so filtering differed. This table comes from immunoSEQ multiplex PCR, and its TCRdb copy is limited to in-frame clones, with some not included. The D gene and trimming were derived from the DNA, and the V and J assignments and clone size from that table. The sample contains 2 million to 2.5 million clones, about 90% of which appear only once. Points from the study as a whole: Rarefaction exposed incomplete sorted-subset sequencing despite large depth. Sharing across several donors was seen in 4% to 6.5% of naive CD4 clonotypes. Naive subsets generally had larger estimated richness than memory subsets.

In regard to this clone: Its antigen is not known.

Germline loops: CDR1 SEHNR, CDR2 FQNEAQ (reference sequence). CDR3 size: 13 residues. The trim removed 5 bases at V and 6 bases at J, leaving 7 bases unmatched. This receptor was identified in a man aged 18 to 30 in good health. Some clones in this sample may be carry-over from other donors' samples. Sequencing was performed on naive CD4+ T cells from PBMCs. Subset denoted: CD45RA+ positively selected. The chain is built from TRBV7-9 and TRBJ2-7, with 7 nucleotides matching TRBD1. CDR3 in amino acids: CASSRQGSGEQYF. The CDR3 nucleotides read TGTGCCAGCAGCAGACAGGGTTCGGGCGAGCAGTACTTC.